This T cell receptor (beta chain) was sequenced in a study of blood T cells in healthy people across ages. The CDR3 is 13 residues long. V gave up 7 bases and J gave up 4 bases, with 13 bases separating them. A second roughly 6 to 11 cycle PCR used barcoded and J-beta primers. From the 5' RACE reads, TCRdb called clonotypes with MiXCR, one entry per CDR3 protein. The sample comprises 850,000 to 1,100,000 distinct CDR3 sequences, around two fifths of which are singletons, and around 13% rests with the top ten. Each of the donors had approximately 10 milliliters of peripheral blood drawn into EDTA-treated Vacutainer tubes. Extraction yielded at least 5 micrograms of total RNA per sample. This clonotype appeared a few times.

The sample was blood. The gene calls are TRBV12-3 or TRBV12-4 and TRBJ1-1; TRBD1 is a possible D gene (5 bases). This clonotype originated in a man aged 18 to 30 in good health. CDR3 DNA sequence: TGTGCCAGCACATGGGGGGTTAGCACTGAAGCTTTCTTT. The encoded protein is CASTWGVSTEAFF.